Sequencing of this T cell receptor beta chain was carried out in a study of early T cells in non-severe SARS-CoV-2 infection. This clonotype appeared many times. Deletions cut 4 bases from V and 8 bases from J, with 11 bases between. CDR1 and CDR2 (germline): SQVTM, ANQGSEA. The CDR3 extends over 12 amino acids. One entry per CDR3 protein, called by TCRdb with MiXCR from the 5' RACE reads. This table holds under 50,000 distinct CDR3 sequences, about 4.2% found once. The sample comprised whole blood. This TCR came from an adult who was a healthcare worker with PCR-confirmed SARS-CoV-2 infection or an uninfected control (not recorded which). The V and J genes are TRBV29-1 and TRBJ2-2; no firm D call. The CDR3 region is CSVVGPTGELFF. The CDR3 DNA follows: TGCAGCGTTGTAGGTCCTACTGGGGAGCTGTTTTTT.